A single sample gave rise to the 14 T cell receptor beta chains below, sequenced in a study of blood T cells in healthy people across ages. It was with a sample-barcoded 5' primer and a J-beta primer mix that a second PCR of roughly 7 to 12 cycles was run. Each CDR3 protein is one row after TCRdb ran MiXCR on the 5' RACE reads. Among some 1,800,000 distinct CDR3 sequences listed, around 40% were seen once. Sequencing input: blood. These receptors were collected from a human donor in good health.

The sample holds a few counts of this clonotype. The chain couples TRBV7-9 to TRBJ2-1; 13 bases line up with TRBD2. The germline CDR1 and CDR2 sequences are SEHNR and FQNEAQ (reference sequence). V shed 7 bases and J 5 bases; nucleotides not matched to a gene: 8. CDR3 length: 16 amino acids. Written as DNA, the CDR3 is TGTGCCAGCACCTTTTCCGGACTAGCGGGGGACAATGAGCAGTTCTTC. Translated, it gives CASTFSGLAGDNEQFF.

The rearrangement uses TRBV7-8 and TRBJ1-2; D gene unclear. V lost 5 bases to trimming and J lost 8 bases, with 15 bases between them. Germline CDR1 and CDR2: SGHVS and FQNEAQ. The CDR3 is 13 amino acids. The CDR3 reads CASSRARGFGYTF. CDR3 nucleotides: TGTGCCAGCAGCCGGGCACGAGGGTTCGGCTACACCTTC.

This clonotype has just a few counts. V is TRBV29-1 and J is TRBJ2-1; D ambiguous. Germline V lookup: CDR1 SQVTM, CDR2 ANQGSEA. Deletions cut 3 bases from V and 3 bases from J, with 18 bases between. CDR3 length: 16 amino acids. This CDR3 is CSVEAGRPHNYNEQFF. The DNA for the CDR3 is TGCAGCGTTGAGGCAGGTCGACCACACAACTACAATGAGCAGTTCTTC.

There are a few counts of this clonotype. This chain connects TRBV20-1 to TRBJ2-1; TRBD1 matches at 7 bases. In germline, CDR1 is DFQATT, CDR2 SNEGSKA (reference sequence). The CDR3 has 13 residues. V trimming: 3 bases; J trimming: 6 bases; junction bases outside the gene matches: 5. CDR3 loop: CSASSGQTNEQFF. The CDR3 bases are TGCAGTGCTAGCTCGGGACAGACCAATGAGCAGTTCTTC.

V is TRBV27 and J is TRBJ2-7, with a weak D call TRBD1 (6 bases). Germline V gives CDR1 MNHEY, CDR2 SMNVEV (reference sequence). CDR3 size: 15 residues. The V and J ends lost 6 bases and 7 bases respectively, with 22 bases between them. The chain's CDR3 is CASRMLQQPQGEQYF. CDR3 sequence (DNA): TGTGCCAGCAGAATGCTACAACAACCCCAGGGGGAGCAGTACTTC.

V usage is TRBV19 and J usage is TRBJ1-5; TRBD1 is a possible D gene (5 bases). Germline CDR1 LNHDA, CDR2 SQIVND (reference sequence). V was shortened by 7 bases and J by 2 bases, with 18 bases between the two germline ends. CDR3 length: 16 amino acids. The CDR3 DNA reads TGTGCCAGTACCTACTCCGGGGGTCTGGGCAATCAGCCCCAGCATTTT. Its protein is CASTYSGGLGNQPQHF.

This chain uses TRBV10-3 with TRBJ2-7; TRBD1 agrees at 11 bases. There are 15 residues in the CDR3. The germline V gene has CDR1 ENHRY and CDR2 SYGVKD. J lost 3 bases, V lost 6 bases, and 7 bases had no gene match. CDR3 amino acids: CAISLTGTGGYEQYF. The DNA of the CDR3 is TGTGCCATCAGCCTTACCGGGACAGGGGGCTACGAGCAGTACTTC.

This clonotype was observed a handful of times. The chain has TRBV11-2 and TRBJ2-4; D might be TRBD2 (5 bases). V was pared by 1 base and J by 8 bases, with 12 bases between. CDR3 length equals 14 residues. The germline CDR1 and CDR2 sequences are SGHAT and FQNNGV. The CDR3 spells CASSLAGGWDIQYF. The CDR3 bases are TGTGCCAGCAGCTTAGCTGGAGGTTGGGACATTCAGTACTTC.

At least ten counts were recorded for this clonotype. The V and J genes are TRBV12-3 or TRBV12-4 and TRBJ2-7; D is ambiguous. Trimming removed 3 bases at V and 2 bases at J, with 8 bases between. The CDR3 length is 13 residues. The CDR3 sequence: CASSFGQTYEQYF. As DNA, the CDR3 is TGTGCCAGCAGTTTTGGGCAGACCTACGAGCAGTACTTC.

This clonotype was observed a few times. This chain uses TRBV4-3 with TRBJ1-2; 9 bases agree with TRBD1. Germline values: CDR1 LGHNA, CDR2 YSLEER. V shed 1 base and J 4 bases; nucleotides not matched to a gene: 4. The CDR3 covers 15 residues. The chain's CDR3 is CASSQVTGGLYGYTF. Written as DNA, the CDR3 is TGCGCCAGCAGCCAAGTCACAGGGGGCCTCTATGGCTACACCTTC.

This chain links TRBV7-8 with TRBJ2-7; 8 positions match TRBD1. The V gene's germline CDR1 is SGHVS and CDR2 FQNEAQ. The CDR3 runs 15 residues. Losses at the gene ends were 2 bases for V and 3 bases for J; bases not matched to a gene: 6. The CDR3 DNA reads TGTGCCAGCAGCTTAAAACGGGACAGGAGCTACGAGCAGTACTTC. The encoded protein is CASSLKRDRSYEQYF.

As DNA, the CDR3 is TGTGCCAGCAGTTTGATCACTGGGACAGATACGCAGTATTTT. It codes for CASSLITGTDTQYF. The chain carries TRBV12-3 or TRBV12-4 and TRBJ2-3; D gene unclear. V shed 3 bases and J shed 3 bases, with 10 bases lying between them. The CDR3 spans 14 residues.

The table lists this clonotype with a few counts. The chain joins TRBV2 to TRBJ2-1; perhaps TRBD1 as D (6 bases). Germline values: CDR1 SNHLY, CDR2 FYNNEI. The CDR3 length is 16 residues. V was pared by 5 bases and J by 0 bases, with 14 bases between. The chain's CDR3 is CASSPGASNSYNEQFF. The CDR3 nucleotides read TGTGCCAGCAGTCCAGGGGCCTCCAACTCCTACAATGAGCAGTTCTTC.

This clonotype was detected a few times. The gene calls are TRBV20-1 and TRBJ1-5, with D possibly TRBD1 on 5 matching bases. CDR3 length equals 16 residues. V lost 5 bases and J 11 bases, leaving 28 bases between the germline ends. CDR1 is DFQATT, CDR2 SNEGSKA, per germline (reference sequence). The CDR3 loop reads CSAGIKSGLGRRAQHF. CDR3 DNA sequence: TGCAGTGCTGGAATTAAGTCGGGACTGGGACGCAGGGCCCAGCATTTT.